This is a list of T cell receptor beta chains from one sample in a study of CD4 T cells in relation to SARS-CoV-2 and coronaviruses. The antigens these receptors bind are not known. Produced via immunoSEQ multiplex PCR; TCRdb's table is partial and in-frame only. The sample contains 28,000 or so clones, 65% to 80% of which appear only once. The sequencing input was CD4+ T cells from PBMCs, cultured in vitro. The source is a human donor in good health. Both conserved end residues are part of each CDR3. The order of the fields is J gene, V gene, D gene, clone size, CDR3 protein, CDR3 DNA. D genes are given only for firm matches. Only some rows state a clone size, as once, few, many or a class for expanded clones.

>TRBJ2-1|TRBV5-1|-|-
CASSLGPYDNEQFF
TGCGCCAGCAGCTTGGGCCCCTACGACAATGAGCAGTTCTTC
>TRBJ1-4|TRBV7-2|-|-
CASSSRQGTNEKLFF
TGTGCCAGCAGCTCCCGGCAGGGAACTAATGAAAAACTGTTTTTT
>TRBJ2-2|TRBV3-1/TRBV3-2|-|-
CASSRGRLTGELFF
TGTGCCAGCAGCCGGGGACGCCTCACCGGGGAGCTGTTTTTT
>TRBJ2-2|TRBV11-2|-|-
CASSTYTGELFF
TGTGCCAGCAGCACTTATACCGGGGAGCTGTTTTTT
>TRBJ1-1|TRBV18|TRBD1|-
CASSLGQGAAVEAFF
TGTGCCAGCTCCCTTGGACAGGGGGCGGCGGTTGAAGCTTTCTTT
>TRBJ2-3|TRBV5-1|-|once
CASSELGGADTQYF
TGCGCCAGCAGCGAACTAGGGGGGGCAGATACGCAGTATTTT
>TRBJ2-5|TRBV19|TRBD2|-
CASSTLGAGGLFQETQYF
TGTGCCAGTAGTACCCTAGGAGCGGGGGGGCTTTTCCAAGAGACCCAGTACTTC
>TRBJ1-1|TRBV3-1/TRBV3-2|-|-
CASSQFGRGNTEAFF
TGTGCCAGCAGCCAATTCGGCAGGGGAAACACTGAAGCTTTCTTT
>TRBJ1-4|TRBV5-1|-|-
CASSLTPGSREKLFF
TGCGCCAGCAGCTTGACCCCGGGTTCAAGGGAAAAACTGTTTTTT
>TRBJ2-3|TRBV7-6|-|-
CASSLVEDTQYF
TGTGCCAGCAGCTTAGTGGAGGATACGCAGTATTTT
>TRBJ2-7|TRBV3-1/TRBV3-2|-|-
CASSQPRPPYEQYF
TGTGCCAGCAGCCAGCCCCGGCCTCCCTACGAGCAGTACTTC
>TRBJ1-2|TRBV30|-|medium-sized
CAWSVTPPGGYTF
TGTGCCTGGAGTGTCACCCCCCCCGGTGGCTACACCTTC